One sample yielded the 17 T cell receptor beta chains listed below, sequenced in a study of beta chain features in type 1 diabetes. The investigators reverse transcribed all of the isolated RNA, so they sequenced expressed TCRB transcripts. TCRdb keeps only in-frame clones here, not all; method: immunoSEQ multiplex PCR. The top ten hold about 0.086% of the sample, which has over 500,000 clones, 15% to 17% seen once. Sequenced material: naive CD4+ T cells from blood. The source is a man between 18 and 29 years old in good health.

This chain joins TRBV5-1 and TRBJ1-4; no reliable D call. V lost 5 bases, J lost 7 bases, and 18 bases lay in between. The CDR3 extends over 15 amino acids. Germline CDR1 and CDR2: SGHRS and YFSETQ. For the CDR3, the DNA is TGCGCCAGCAGGCAAGACCCGCTGGGCAGTGAAAAACTGTTTTTT. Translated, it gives CASRQDPLGSEKLFF.

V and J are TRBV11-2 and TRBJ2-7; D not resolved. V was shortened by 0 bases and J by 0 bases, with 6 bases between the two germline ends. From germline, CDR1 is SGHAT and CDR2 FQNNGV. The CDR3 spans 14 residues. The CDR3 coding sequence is TGTGCCAGCAGCTTAGATTACAACTCCTACGAGCAGTACTTC. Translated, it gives CASSLDYNSYEQYF.

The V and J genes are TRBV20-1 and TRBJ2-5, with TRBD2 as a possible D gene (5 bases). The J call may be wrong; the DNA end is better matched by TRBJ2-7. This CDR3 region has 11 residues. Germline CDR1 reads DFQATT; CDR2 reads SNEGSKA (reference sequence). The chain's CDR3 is CSASRDYEQYF. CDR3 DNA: TGCAGTGCCAGTCGGGACTACGAGCAGTACTTC.

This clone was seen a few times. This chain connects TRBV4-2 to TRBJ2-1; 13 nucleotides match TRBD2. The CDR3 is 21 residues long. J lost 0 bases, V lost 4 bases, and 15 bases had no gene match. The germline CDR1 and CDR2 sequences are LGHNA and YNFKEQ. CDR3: CASSRSTGLAGVHSSYNEQFF. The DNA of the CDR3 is TGTGCCAGCAGCCGATCCACCGGACTAGCGGGAGTTCACAGCTCCTACAATGAGCAGTTCTTC.

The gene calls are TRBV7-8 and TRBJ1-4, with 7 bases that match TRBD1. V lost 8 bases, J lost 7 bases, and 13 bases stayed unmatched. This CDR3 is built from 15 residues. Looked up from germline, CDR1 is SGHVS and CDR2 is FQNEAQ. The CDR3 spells CASSFSGAGGEKLFF. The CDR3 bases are TGTGCCAGCTCTTTTAGCGGGGCAGGGGGTGAAAAACTGTTTTTT.

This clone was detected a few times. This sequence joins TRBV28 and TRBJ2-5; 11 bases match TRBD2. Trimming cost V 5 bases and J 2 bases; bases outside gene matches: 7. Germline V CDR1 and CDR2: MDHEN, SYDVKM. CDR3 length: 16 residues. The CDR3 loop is CASSPPGLAAQETQYF. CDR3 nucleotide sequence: TGTGCCAGCAGTCCCCCGGGACTAGCGGCACAAGAGACCCAGTACTTC. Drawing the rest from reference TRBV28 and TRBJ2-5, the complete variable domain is DVKVTQSSRYLVKRTGEKVFLECVQDMDHENMFWYRQDPGLGLRLIYFSYDVKMKEKGDIPEGYSVSREKKERFSLILESASTNQTSMYLCASSPPGLAAQETQYFGPGTRLLVL.

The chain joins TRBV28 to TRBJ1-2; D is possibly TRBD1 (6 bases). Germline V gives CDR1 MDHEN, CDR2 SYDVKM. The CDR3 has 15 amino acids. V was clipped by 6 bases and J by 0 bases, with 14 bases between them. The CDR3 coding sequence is TGTGCCAGCAGCCCCGGACAGTTAACTAACTATGGCTACACCTTC. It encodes CASSPGQLTNYGYTF.

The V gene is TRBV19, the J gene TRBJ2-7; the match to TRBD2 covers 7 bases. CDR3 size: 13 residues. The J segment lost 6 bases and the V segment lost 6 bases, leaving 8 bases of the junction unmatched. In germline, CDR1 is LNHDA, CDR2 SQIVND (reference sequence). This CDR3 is CASRPQGGGEQYF. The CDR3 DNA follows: TGTGCCAGTAGACCGCAGGGCGGGGGCGAGCAGTACTTC.

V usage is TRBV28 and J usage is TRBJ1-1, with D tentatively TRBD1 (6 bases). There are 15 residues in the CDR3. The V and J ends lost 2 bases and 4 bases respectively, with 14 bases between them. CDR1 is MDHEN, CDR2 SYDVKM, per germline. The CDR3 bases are TGTGCCAGCAGTTTACAGCGGGGGCGGCCCACTGAAGCTTTCTTT. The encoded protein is CASSLQRGRPTEAFF.

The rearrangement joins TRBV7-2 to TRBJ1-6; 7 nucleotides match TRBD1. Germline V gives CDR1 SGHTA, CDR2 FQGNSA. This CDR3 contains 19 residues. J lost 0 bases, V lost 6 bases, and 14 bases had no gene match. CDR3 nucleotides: TGTGCCAGCAGTTCCGGACAGGATATACGGAGCTCCTATAATTCACCCCTCCACTTT. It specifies CASSSGQDIRSSYNSPLHF.

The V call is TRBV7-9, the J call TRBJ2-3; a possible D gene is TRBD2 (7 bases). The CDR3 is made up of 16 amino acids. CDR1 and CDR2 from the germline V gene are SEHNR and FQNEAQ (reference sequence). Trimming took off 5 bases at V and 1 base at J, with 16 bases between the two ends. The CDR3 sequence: CASSPPGGRGTDTQYF. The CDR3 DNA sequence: TGTGCCAGCAGCCCCCCGGGGGGCAGAGGCACAGATACGCAGTATTTT.

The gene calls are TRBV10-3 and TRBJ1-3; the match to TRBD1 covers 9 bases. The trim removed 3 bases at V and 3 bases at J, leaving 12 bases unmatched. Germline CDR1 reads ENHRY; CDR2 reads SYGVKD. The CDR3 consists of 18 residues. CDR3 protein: CAISDPTRTGVNGNTIYF. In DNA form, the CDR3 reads TGTGCCATCAGTGACCCAACACGGACAGGGGTTAATGGAAACACCATATATTTT.

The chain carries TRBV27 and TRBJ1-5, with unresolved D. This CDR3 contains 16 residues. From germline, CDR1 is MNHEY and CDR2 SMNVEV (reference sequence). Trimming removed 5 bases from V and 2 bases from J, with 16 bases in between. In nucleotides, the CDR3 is TGTGCCAGCAGTCCCGGGTCCCAACTTGGCAATCAGCCCCAGCATTTT. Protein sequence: CASSPGSQLGNQPQHF.

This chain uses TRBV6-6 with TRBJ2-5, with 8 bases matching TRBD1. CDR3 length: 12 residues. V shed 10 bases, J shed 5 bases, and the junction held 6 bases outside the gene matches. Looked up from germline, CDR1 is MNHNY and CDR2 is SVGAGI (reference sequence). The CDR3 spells CATQGAVETQYF. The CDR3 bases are TGTGCCACCCAGGGGGCGGTGGAGACCCAGTACTTC.

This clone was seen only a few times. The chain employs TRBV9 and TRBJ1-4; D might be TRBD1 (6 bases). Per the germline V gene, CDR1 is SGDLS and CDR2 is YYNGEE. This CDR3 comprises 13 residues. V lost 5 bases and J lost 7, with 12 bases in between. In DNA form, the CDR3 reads TGTGCCAGCAGTAACAGGGACGGTGAAAAACTGTTTTTT. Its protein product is CASSNRDGEKLFF.

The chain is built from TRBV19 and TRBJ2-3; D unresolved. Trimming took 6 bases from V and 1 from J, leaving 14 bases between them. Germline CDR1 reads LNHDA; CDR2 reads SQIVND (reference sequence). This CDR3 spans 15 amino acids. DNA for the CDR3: TGTGCCAGTAGAGCCGGCACCTTCGGCACAGATACGCAGTATTTT. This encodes CASRAGTFGTDTQYF.

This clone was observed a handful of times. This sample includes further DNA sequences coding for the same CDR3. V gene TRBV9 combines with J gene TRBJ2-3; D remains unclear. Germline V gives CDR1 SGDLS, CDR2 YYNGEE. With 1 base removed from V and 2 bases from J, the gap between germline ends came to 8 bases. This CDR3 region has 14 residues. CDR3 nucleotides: TGTGCCAGCAGCGTAAGACACTCCACAGATACGCAGTATTTT. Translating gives CASSVRHSTDTQYF.